These 26 T cell receptor beta chains came from one sample sequenced in a study of PD-1 blockade in mismatch repair-deficient tumors. Their antigens are not known. The time point here: 10-day in vitro stimulation with candidate neoantigen peptide 6. Here immunoSEQ multiplex PCR was the method, and the copy in TCRdb shows in-frame clones only, minus some. This table holds about 15,000 clones, about 88% found once. The specimen was cells cultured in vitro, collected from a patient treated with pembrolizumab. These receptors were collected from an adult with mismatch repair-deficient cancer.

This chain joins TRBV2 and TRBJ1-2; D is undetermined. This CDR3 has 13 residues. CDR1 and CDR2 from the germline V gene are SNHLY and FYNNEI. Between the trimmed V and J ends, which lost 7 bases and 8 bases, there was a span of 17 bases. The CDR3 spells CASTREPVGGYTF. The CDR3, as DNA: TGTGCCAGCACCCGAGAGCCCGTTGGCGGCTACACCTTC.

In its sample, this clone was seen once. This chain joins TRBV6-5 and TRBJ1-4; D ambiguous. Germline V CDR1 and CDR2: MNHEY, SVGAGI. V lost 4 bases, J lost 2 bases, and 11 bases lay in between. This CDR3 has 15 amino acids. CDR3 nucleotides: TGTGCCAGCAGTTTTCATCTAGGGACTAATGAAAAACTGTTTTTT. It translates to CASSFHLGTNEKLFF.

This rearrangement joins TRBV30 to TRBJ1-2; no definite D call. The CDR3 loop spans 13 amino acids. In germline, CDR1 is GTSNPN, CDR2 SVGIG (reference sequence). V was shortened by 0 bases and J by 2 bases, with 7 bases between the two germline ends. The CDR3 here is CAWSVLGNYGYTF. The CDR3 coding sequence is TGTGCCTGGAGTGTACTAGGGAACTATGGCTACACCTTC.

The chain couples TRBV28 to TRBJ1-1, with D possibly being TRBD1 (5 bases). In germline, CDR1 is MDHEN, CDR2 SYDVKM. The CDR3 runs to 15 residues. V was trimmed by 3 bases and J by 0 bases, leaving 11 bases between them. The CDR3: CASSLDTNMNTEAFF. In DNA form, the CDR3 reads TGTGCCAGCAGTTTGGACACTAACATGAACACTGAAGCTTTCTTT.

The genes are TRBV5-5 and TRBJ1-4; D is ambiguous. This CDR3 has 14 amino acids. Trimming removed 0 bases from V and 7 bases from J, with 10 bases in between. Germline V gene sequence: CDR1 SGHKS, CDR2 YYEKEE (reference sequence). CDR3 nucleotide sequence: TGTGCCAGCAGCTTGGTCGGGGTTGGTGAAAAACTGTTTTTT. Translation: CASSLVGVGEKLFF.

The rearrangement uses TRBV19 and TRBJ2-5; TRBD2 is a possible D gene (5 bases). The CDR3 has 15 residues. V lost 6 bases and J 2 bases, leaving 16 bases between the germline ends. The V gene's germline CDR1 is LNHDA and CDR2 SQIVND (reference sequence). Here the CDR3 DNA reads TGTGCCAGTAGACGGGGAAGGCTCCTGCAAGAGACCCAGTACTTC. It translates to CASRRGRLLQETQYF.

This chain uses TRBV7-8 with TRBJ2-3, with 8 bases matching TRBD1. V lost 5 bases and J lost 3; bases outside the gene matches: 10. Germline V gene lookup returns CDR1 SGHVS and CDR2 FQNEAQ. The CDR3 is 16 amino acids. The CDR3 coding sequence is TGTGCCAGCAGCCAAAACCAGGGGGCTGGAACAGATACGCAGTATTTT. Translating gives CASSQNQGAGTDTQYF.

In this sample, this clone turned up a few times. The chain joins TRBV9 to TRBJ2-1; no definite D call. Trimming removed 0 bases from V and 7 bases from J, with 17 bases in between. This CDR3 has 16 amino acids. Germline V CDR1 and CDR2: SGDLS, YYNGEE. Here the CDR3 reads CASSVEELEFMNEQFF. The CDR3 bases are TGTGCCAGCAGCGTAGAGGAGCTTGAATTTATGAATGAGCAGTTCTTC.

The chain uses TRBV19 and TRBJ2-7, with D uncertain. The CDR3 contains 14 residues. Germline CDR1 and CDR2: LNHDA and SQIVND (reference sequence). Trimming shortened V by 2 bases and J by 2 bases, and 10 bases separated the two germline ends. The CDR3 coding sequence is TGTGCCAGTAGTATAAAGGGTCAACCCTACGAGCAGTACTTC. Translation: CASSIKGQPYEQYF. Combining the CDR3 with reference TRBV19 and TRBJ2-7 gives the whole variable domain DGGITQSPKYLFRKEGQNVTLSCEQNLNHDAMYWYRQDPGQGLRLIYYSQIVNDFQKGDIAEGYSVSREKKESFPLTVTSAQKNPTAFYLCASSIKGQPYEQYFGPGTRLTVT.

The chain combines TRBV5-7 with TRBJ1-5; TRBD1 matches 10 bases. TRBV5-7 is treated as an ORF (open reading frame) with a function not yet certain. The CDR3 is 15 amino acids. V lost 3 bases, J lost 6 bases, and 6 bases stayed unmatched. Here the CDR3 reads CASSYGQGVAQPQHF. CDR3 sequence (DNA): TGTGCCAGCAGCTATGGACAGGGGGTAGCTCAGCCCCAGCATTTT.

The rearrangement uses TRBV29-1 and TRBJ2-7; the match to TRBD1 covers 10 bases. J was trimmed by 1 base and V by 4 bases; bases with no gene match: 1. There are 13 residues in the CDR3. Per the germline V gene, CDR1 is SQVTM and CDR2 is ANQGSEA. The CDR3 DNA reads TGCAGCGTTGGGACAGGGGGATCCTACGAGCAGTACTTC. It specifies CSVGTGGSYEQYF.

The chain recombines TRBV19 with TRBJ2-3, with a weak D call TRBD2 (7 bases). This CDR3 is 14 amino acids long. The V gene's germline CDR1 is LNHDA and CDR2 SQIVND (reference sequence). V lost 6 bases to trimming and J lost 7 bases, with 17 bases between them. The CDR3 reads CASRVAGAGNTQYF. DNA for the CDR3: TGTGCCAGTAGGGTGGCGGGGGCAGGAAATACGCAGTATTTT.

For the CDR3, the DNA is TGTGCCAGCAGTGGCTCGGGCAATCAGCCCCAGCATTTT. Protein product: CASSGSGNQPQHF. The chain is built from TRBV6-1 and TRBJ1-5; no clear D. Trimming took off 4 bases at V and 2 bases at J, with 6 bases between the two ends. The CDR3 is made up of 13 amino acids. CDR1 is MNHNS, CDR2 SASEGT, per germline.

The chain joins TRBV27 to TRBJ1-5; maybe TRBD1 (6 bases). With 8 bases removed from V and 6 bases from J, the gap between germline ends came to 20 bases. Germline CDR1 and CDR2: MNHEY and SMNVEV (reference sequence). This CDR3 has 15 residues. Here the CDR3 reads CASSRGGLGGQPQHF. CDR3 bases: TGTGCCAGCTCCCGAGGGGGTCTCGGAGGTCAGCCCCAGCATTTT.

The chain carries TRBV19 and TRBJ2-3; 8 bases agree with TRBD2. This CDR3 is built from 14 residues. CDR1 is LNHDA, CDR2 SQIVND, per germline (reference sequence). J was trimmed by 2 bases and V by 8 bases; bases with no gene match: 6. The CDR3 spells CASRAGDLTDTQYF. As DNA, the CDR3 is TGTGCCAGTCGAGCGGGAGACCTCACAGATACGCAGTATTTT. Using reference TRBV19 and TRBJ2-3 for the parts outside the CDR3, the full variable domain is DGGITQSPKYLFRKEGQNVTLSCEQNLNHDAMYWYRQDPGQGLRLIYYSQIVNDFQKGDIAEGYSVSREKKESFPLTVTSAQKNPTAFYLCASRAGDLTDTQYFGPGTRLTVL.

CDR3 in amino acids: CASSYSIVPDPYEQYF. In DNA, the CDR3 is TGTGCCAGCAGTTACTCGATCGTGCCAGATCCTTACGAGCAGTACTTC. The chain uses TRBV6-5 and TRBJ2-7; D remains ambiguous. The V gene's germline CDR1 is MNHEY and CDR2 SVGAGI. This CDR3 spans 16 amino acids. Between the trimmed V and J ends, which lost 0 bases and 4 bases, there was a span of 16 bases.

The chain recombines TRBV11-3 with TRBJ2-7, with a possible D match to TRBD1 (5 bases). V dropped 7 bases and J dropped 6 bases, with 16 bases sitting between them. The length of the CDR3 is 13 residues. The germline V gene encodes CDR1 SGHNT and CDR2 YENEEA. The CDR3 is CASTSPREFEQYF. The DNA for the CDR3 is TGTGCCAGCACCTCCCCCAGGGAATTCGAGCAGTACTTC.

V and J are TRBV5-4 and TRBJ2-7, with D tentatively TRBD1 (5 bases). V lost 5 bases to trimming and J lost 0 bases, with 21 bases between them. CDR3 length equals 17 residues. Germline V gene data show CDR1 as SGHNT and CDR2 as YYREEE (reference sequence). The CDR3 sequence: CASSSFPGAMSSYEQYF. In nucleotides, the CDR3 is TGTGCCAGCAGTTCCTTTCCTGGGGCAATGAGCTCCTACGAGCAGTACTTC.

This sequence joins TRBV7-9 and TRBJ2-1; 9 nucleotides match TRBD2. Germline V CDR1 and CDR2: SEHNR, FQNEAQ (reference sequence). V was clipped by 5 bases and J by 1 base; unmatched bases: 6. CDR3 length equals 16 residues. The CDR3 sequence is CASSLSLAGSYNEQFF. DNA for the CDR3: TGTGCCAGCAGCCTATCACTAGCGGGTTCCTACAATGAGCAGTTCTTC.

The rearrangement joins TRBV29-1 to TRBJ2-1; TRBD2 aligns across 7 bases. The CDR3 length is 16 residues. Germline V CDR1 and CDR2: SQVTM, ANQGSEA. Trimming cost V 4 bases and J 4 bases; bases outside gene matches: 13. The CDR3 bases are TGCAGCGTTGCGGGACGGATGGGAGGGAGTTACAATGAGCAGTTCTTC. This codes for CSVAGRMGGSYNEQFF.

This clone was found once. This chain joins TRBV6-5 and TRBJ2-7, with D uncertain. Germline V lookup: CDR1 MNHEY, CDR2 SVGAGI. The germline V and J ends were trimmed by 4 bases and 0 bases, with 10 bases remaining between them. The CDR3 runs to 14 residues. The chain's CDR3 is CASSSLLHSYEQYF. DNA of the CDR3: TGTGCCAGCAGTTCTCTACTTCACTCCTACGAGCAGTACTTC.

The chain uses TRBV16 and TRBJ1-1, with 7 bases that match TRBD1. There are 16 residues in the CDR3. With V trimmed by 1 base and J by 1 base, 6 bases remained unmatched. Germline assignment: CDR1 KGHSY and CDR2 FQNENV. CDR3 in amino acids: CASSQWVGGRNTEAFF. The CDR3 DNA is TGTGCCAGCAGCCAATGGGTAGGGGGCCGGAACACTGAAGCTTTCTTT.

The chain is built from TRBV27 and TRBJ2-5; no clear D. With 5 bases removed from V and 5 bases from J, the gap between germline ends came to 12 bases. This CDR3 is built from 13 residues. From germline, CDR1 is MNHEY and CDR2 SMNVEV (reference sequence). In nucleotides, the CDR3 is TGTGCCAGCAGTACTACCACCCGCGAGACCCAGTACTTC. It codes for CASSTTTRETQYF.

This clone has more than one count but fewer than ten. The V gene is TRBV27, the J gene TRBJ2-6; no definite D call. There are 17 residues in the CDR3. Trimming left V 5 bases short and J 0 bases short, with 14 bases between. The germline CDR1 and CDR2 sequences are MNHEY and SMNVEV (reference sequence). CDR3 DNA: TGTGCCAGCAGTCCCCGGTTTAGTAGCTCTGGGGCCAACGTCCTGACTTTC. This encodes CASSPRFSSSGANVLTF.

The rearrangement uses TRBV30 and TRBJ1-1; D gene uncertain. CDR3 length equals 13 residues. Germline V CDR1 and CDR2: GTSNPN, SVGIG (reference sequence). The ends were cut back, 3 bases at V and 3 bases at J, with 11 bases in the middle. The CDR3 sequence: CAWRGQSYTEAFF. The CDR3 region has the DNA TGTGCCTGGAGAGGTCAGTCTTACACTGAAGCTTTCTTT.

The sample holds a few counts of this clone. This chain connects TRBV4-1 to TRBJ2-3; either TRBD1 or TRBD2 may fit D (5 bases each). Trimming removed 6 bases from V and 0 bases from J, with 16 bases in between. The CDR3 is made up of 16 amino acids. Germline V gene data show CDR1 as MGHRA and CDR2 as YSYEKL. CDR3 amino acids: CASRGDGFYSTDTQYF. Written as DNA, the CDR3 is TGCGCCAGCAGGGGGGATGGATTCTATAGCACAGATACGCAGTATTTT.